This entry lists 5 T cell receptor beta chains sequenced from one sample in a study of human T cells and chemical hapten exposure. TCRdb called the RACE reads again in MiXCR, with one record for every CDR3 protein. The table has some 80,000 distinct CDR3 sequences, 9.5% to 12% seen once. Indicated time point: patch test 1, 2 weeks after DPC sensitization. Documented treatment: therapeutic diphenylcyclopropenone sensitization with weekly scalp DPC. This sample comprised whole blood, obtained in connection with sensitization to the hapten diphenylcyclopropenone (DPC). The receptors shown here come from a woman aged 45-60 years with alopecia areata. Some clones in this sample may be carry-over from other donors' samples.

This clonotype was counted between two and nine times. The V gene is TRBV5-4, the J gene TRBJ2-1, with D maybe TRBD2 (7 bases). Between the trimmed V and J ends, which lost 4 bases and 6 bases, there was a span of 17 bases. CDR3 length: 15 residues. Germline V CDR1 and CDR2: SGHNT, YYREEE (reference sequence). CDR3 DNA: TGTGCCAGCAGCCGAGGGGGGGATAGTTCCAATGAGCAGTTCTTC. This encodes CASSRGGDSSNEQFF.

In this sample, this clonotype turned up a few times. The chain carries TRBV18 and TRBJ1-1; D may be TRBD1 (6 bases). Trimming stripped 8 bases from V and 1 base from J, with 17 bases between. The CDR3 consists of 15 residues. Germline CDR1 KGHSH, CDR2 LQKENI. CDR3 DNA sequence: TGTGCCAGCACCCGGGCCGGGGGCGCGAACACTGAAGCTTTCTTT. It encodes CASTRAGGANTEAFF.

This clonotype was found many times. V and J are TRBV5-1 and TRBJ2-3; 12 bases fit TRBD2. V was pared by 2 bases and J by 4 bases, with 5 bases of the junction left unmatched. Germline CDR1 and CDR2: SGHRS and YFSETQ. The CDR3 extends over 16 amino acids. In nucleotides, the CDR3 is TGCGCCAGCAGCTTAGACCCTAGCGGGAGGGCAGATACGCAGTATTTT. As protein: CASSLDPSGRADTQYF.

The chain couples TRBV20-1 to TRBJ1-1, with a tentative D call TRBD1 (5 bases). Germline V gene data show CDR1 as DFQATT and CDR2 as SNEGSKA (reference sequence). The CDR3 runs 13 residues. Trimming left V 6 bases short and J 1 base short, with 12 bases between. CDR3 coding DNA: TGCAGTGCAAGGACCGACAGGAACACTGAAGCTTTCTTT. Its protein is CSARTDRNTEAFF.

This clonotype was observed many times. The chain recombines TRBV6-6 with TRBJ1-4, with 9 bases that match TRBD1. Trimming removed 7 bases from V and 8 bases from J; junction bases left unmatched: 5. In germline, CDR1 is MNHNY, CDR2 SVGAGI (reference sequence). This CDR3 is built from 13 residues. The CDR3, as DNA: TGTGCCAGCACGGACAGGGGAGGGGAAAAACTGTTTTTT. Amino acid sequence: CASTDRGGEKLFF.